The subject of this entry is one T cell receptor (beta chain). The germline V gene encodes CDR1 KGHSH and CDR2 LQKENI. The CDR3 totals 12 residues. Trimming removed 4 bases at V and 4 bases at J, with 5 bases between. Study processing details: Using reference gene primer amplification, nucleated cell counts were estimated. Assay: immunoSEQ multiplex PCR; the TCRdb copy retains only in-frame clones and omits some. V, J and clone size are taken as reported in that table, and D and trimming were inferred from the DNA itself. The data hold about 160,000 clones, with around 82% observed a single time. The data are from a study of blood T cell repertoires in COVID-19. Study details: Donors in the United States, Italy and Spain gave samples during acute or convalescent COVID-19.

Patients of the Seattle cohort, enrolled during active infection, were followed longitudinally. This TCR was recovered from an older man with COVID-19, enrolled during active disease. The chain is built from TRBV18 and TRBJ1-5, with D uncertain. Sequenced material: peripheral blood. The CDR3, as DNA: TGTGCCAGCTCACTCAGGAATCAGCCCCAGCATTTT. Its protein is CASSLRNQPQHF.